This T cell receptor (beta chain) was documented in a study of shared clonotypes between healthy human individuals (dated by TCRdb to about 2020). As for the study more broadly: The cohort included a few men and a couple of women between 18 and 49 years of age. Blood TCR repertoires of a handful of healthy adults were deeply sequenced to estimate repertoire size and the extent of clonotype sharing between individuals. For each donor, three plates each were used for CD4 naive and CD4 memory, two plates were used for CD8 naive, and one plate was used for CD8 memory. Libraries were prepared and TCR repertoires were sequenced by different laboratories using diverse techniques, in order to increase sequencing depth and limit assay-specific biases. Per donor, leukapheresis produced somewhere between about 0.8 and 9 billion PBMCs. General conclusions and limits of the study: Rarefaction of sorted-subset datasets indicated incomplete sequencing despite the large sequencing depth. Based on pairwise subsampling, the degree of clonotype sharing among donors was expected to be affected by sequencing depth. Compared with non-shared clonotypes, clonotypes shared by all four sorted-subset donors had higher generation probabilities. When several donors were compared, the shared fraction of clonotypes was about 5.4% for naive CD4, less than 4% for naive CD8, more than 2% for memory CD4, and roughly 0.43% for memory CD8. Estimated clonotype richness was generally larger for naive than for memory subsets. Only blood was sampled, and tissue TCR repertoires likely differ from those in blood. Because the study included only a small number of donors, the genetic and exposure-history diversity represented was limited.

TCR CDR3 regions were amplified from genomic DNA by multiplex PCR using the deep immunoSEQ assay. Extracted genomic DNA from each cell subset was spread evenly across all wells of several immunoSEQ 96-well plates, with each plate serving as a replicate. For sorted subsets, around 200 ng genomic DNA, equal to some 30,000 T cell genomes, was loaded into each replicate PCR. Purified libraries were quantified with a Qubit 3.0 fluorometer, sized on a Bioanalyzer 2100, and re-quantified with the KAPA Library Quantification kit. Every immunoSEQ 96-well plate was sequenced on a dedicated single-read 150-cycle Illumina NextSeq 550 flow cell. The original methods were these. Because only junctional sequences without quality scores were contained in the immunoSEQ output, filtering matching that applied to full-length reads could not be performed. To assign V/J genes and CDR3, sequences were annotated using PyIR, a Python wrapper for IgBLAST v1.9, with IMGT germline references. Reads were removed for weak V/J assignments (E-value above 1e-6), missing CDR3, stop codons, out-of-frame junctions, or ambiguous translated residues. V3J clonotypes were defined by identical inferred V gene, J gene, and CDR3 amino acid sequence. Percentage overlap between repertoires was calculated by dividing the number of shared unique clonotypes by the size of the smaller repertoire. RTK rarefaction, the Chao1 estimator, and Recon v2.1 estimates of unobserved clonotypes were used to assess repertoire richness. For all TCRbeta clonotypes obtained by the gDNA method from four donors, generation probabilities were computed with OLGA. TCRdb obtained this table from immuneACCESS and retained in-frame rearrangements with V and J assigned. These tables miss some clones; where compared with another copy, unresolved V genes account for less than half of the shortfall, and the remainder is unexplained. V and J calls and clone size follow that table, whereas D and trimming were derived from the DNA. The sample contains roughly 2 million clones, about 94% of them found a single time. Clones ranked in the top ten supply 0.9% to 1.4% of the sample.

Trimmed from V: 8 bases; trimmed from J: 0 bases; junction bases lacking a gene match: 3. The CDR3, cysteine through phenylalanine, is 13 amino acids long. This entry keeps only the CDR3 DNA: 39 bases, framed from base 1. The germline V gene (reference sequence) yields LNHDA for CDR1 and SQIVND for CDR2. As to this clone: Its antigen is not yet known. The input lacks base qualities; no much larger clone sits a single base away.

CD8 naive samples consisted of CD45RO-negative cells that were positively selected for CCR7, yielding a CD45RA+CCR7+ population without TemRA cells. The donors were healthy, HIV-negative adults who had no recently reported acute infections or vaccinations. Every donor was a Caucasian adult living in Nashville, Tennessee, USA. After blood collection by leukapheresis, PBMCs were isolated using Ficoll-Histopaque density gradient centrifugation and then cryopreserved in the vapor phase of liquid nitrogen. Analytical flow cytometry was used to check the purity and quantity of each magnetically sorted T cell population. From each sorted fraction, genomic DNA was isolated and quantified by UV absorbance on a Nanodrop 2000c.

This clonotype originated in a young man in good health. The chain is made from TRBV19 and TRBJ1-1; 7 central nucleotides agree with TRBD1. Sequenced: naive CD8+ T cells sorted from blood. Interpreted using the paper, the cell subset or site label stands for: CD45RA+CCR7+. Here is the DNA: TGTGCCAGTTGGGACAGTTTGAACACTGAAGCTTTCTTT. It codes for CASWDSLNTEAFF.